This TCR beta chain comes out of a study of technical replicates of blood from several donors. The assay was immunoSEQ multiplex PCR, and TCRdb's table has in-frame clones only and misses some. The sample lists 80,000 to 90,000 clones; about 94% were seen once. The CDR3 consists of 16 residues. The J segment lost 4 bases and the V segment lost 4 bases, leaving 9 bases of the junction unmatched. Germline CDR1 and CDR2: SGHRS and YFSETQ. The receptor's source is a human donor in good health. The genes are TRBV5-1 and TRBJ2-2, with 8 bases fitting TRBD2. Sample: T cells isolated from PBMCs. In DNA form, the CDR3 reads TGCGCCAGCAGCCCCGTAAGTAGCGGGATCACCGGGGAGCTGTTTTTT. Translated: CASSPVSSGITGELFF.